Below are 29 T cell receptor beta chains sequenced from a single sample in a study of T cell clonality in common variable immunodeficiency (dated by TCRdb to between 2015 and 2016). For these TCRs, the target antigens are not known. Library creation used the immunoSEQ multiplex PCR assay. Drawn from immuneACCESS, this table holds only the in-frame rearrangements with V and J called that TCRdb kept. Clones are partly lost; checked studies trace under half to an unresolved V gene and leave the rest unexplained. The table puts roughly 33,000 clones in this sample, none counted just once. 6.1% of the sample is taken by the ten largest. Overall study results and their limits: CVID TCRbeta sequences were reported to have fewer deletions and N-nucleotide insertions and to lack highly modified clones with 13 or more V deletions.

The sequencing input was peripheral blood mononuclear cells. These receptors all stem from a human donor with common variable immunodeficiency.

This clone was observed a handful of times. The read finishes 3 residues shy of the CDR3 end, and the germline J gene is used to complete it. The rearrangement joins TRBV6-1 to TRBJ1-3; 9 positions agree with TRBD1. With V trimmed by 0 bases and J by 6 bases, 12 bases remained unmatched. The CDR3 runs 18 residues. The germline V gene has CDR1 MNHNS and CDR2 SASEGT. Partial CDR3 DNA: TGTGCCAGCAGTGAAGCGACCACAGGGGGCTCAGCGTTAAACACC. It translates to CASSEATTGGSALNT. The whole CDR3 protein is CASSEATTGGSALNTIYF.

Many counts were recorded for this clone. The read is 3 residues too short to cover the CDR3 end, so that end is filled in from the germline J gene. The chain employs TRBV5-1 and TRBJ2-7; a weak D match, TRBD1 (6 bases). CDR1 is SGHRS, CDR2 YFSETQ, per germline. Trimming removed 2 bases at V and 6 bases at J, with 18 bases between. The CDR3 is 15 residues long. Here the CDR3 reads CASSFRPGVTTEQYF. The part of the CDR3 DNA that was read is TGCGCCAGCAGCTTTAGGCCAGGGGTTACAACCGAG.

This clone was found many times. One end of the junction does not line up with germline, which may come from a read error. Read sequence stops 3 residues before the CDR3 end, and the germline J gene provides the missing end. Other DNA sequences from this sample encode an identical CDR3 as well. This chain connects TRBV4-2 to TRBJ2-7; 11 nucleotides line up with TRBD1. This CDR3 has 16 amino acids. In germline, CDR1 is LGHNA, CDR2 YNFKEQ. Partial CDR3 DNA: TGCGCCAGCAGCCACCCGGGACAGGGGGTCTCCTACGAG. The encoded protein is CASSHPGQGVSYE. The CDR3, in full, reads CASSHPGQGVSYEQYF.

About this clone: With the read ending 3 residues before the CDR3 end, the germline J gene is used to fill in that end. The chain employs TRBV7-9 and TRBJ2-1; D gene uncertain. V lost 5 bases and J lost 5, with 13 bases in between. This CDR3 comprises 14 residues. Per germline, CDR1 SEHNR and CDR2 FQNEAQ (reference sequence). Here the CDR3 reads CASSPPVPNNEQFF. CDR3 DNA (partial): TGTGCCAGCAGCCCCCCCGTCCCTAACAATGAG.

At least ten counts were recorded for this clone. The read finishes 3 residues shy of the CDR3 end, and the germline J gene is used to complete it. The rearrangement uses TRBV5-1 and TRBJ2-7; tentatively, D is TRBD2 (7 bases). Germline CDR1 is SGHRS and CDR2 is YFSETQ. The CDR3 is 13 residues long. V was shortened by 6 bases and J by 5 bases, with 15 bases between the two germline ends. The sequenced part of the CDR3 DNA is TGCGCCAGCACCAAGGGGGGGGCGAACGAG. Its protein product is CASTKGGANE. The entire CDR3 sequence reads CASTKGGANEQYF.

This clone has a count of ten or more. The CDR3 end falls 3 residues outside the read, so it is completed with the germline J gene. The rearrangement uses TRBV18 and TRBJ1-1; 8 bases align to TRBD1. From germline, CDR1 is KGHSH and CDR2 LQKENI. The junction had 1 base not matched to a gene; V was cut back by 4 bases and J by 3 bases. The CDR3 length is 13 residues. The CDR3 spells CASSQTGDTEAFF. CDR3 bases read: TGTGCCAGCTCACAGACAGGGGACACTGAA. Full variable domain (missing parts from reference TRBV18 and TRBJ1-1): NAGVMQNPRHLVRRRGQEARLRCSPMKGHSHVYWYRQLPEEGLKFMVYLQKENIIDESGMPKERFSAEFPKEGPSILRIQQVVRGDSAAYFCASSQTGDTEAFFGQGTRLTVV.

This clone was detected only a few times. The read comes to an end 3 residues before the CDR3 does, leaving the germline J gene to fill in the end. The chain carries TRBV18 and TRBJ2-4; 7 bases are a match to TRBD1. This CDR3 contains 18 residues. The V segment lost 4 bases and the J segment 2 bases; nucleotides outside the gene matches: 14. Germline lookup yields CDR1 KGHSH and CDR2 LQKENI. This chain's CDR3 is CASSHPEDDRASKNIQYF. Partial CDR3 DNA: TGTGCCAGCTCACACCCTGAGGACGACAGGGCTTCCAAAAACATT.

This clone was counted a few times. Coverage ceases 3 residues before the CDR3 finishes, and the germline J gene fills in the end. V and J are TRBV29-1 and TRBJ2-7; 7 bases map to TRBD2. V dropped 1 base and J dropped 4; count of bases not matched to a gene: 4. The germline V gene has CDR1 SQVTM and CDR2 ANQGSEA. The CDR3 length is 13 residues. The CDR3 DNA, read in part, is TGCAGCGTTGAAGTTCGGCGGGGGTACGAG. The encoded protein is CSVEVRRGYE. The whole CDR3 protein is CSVEVRRGYEQYF.

This clone was found many times. The CDR3 end is not reached by the read, which stops 3 residues before it; the germline J gene fills it in. The chain combines TRBV5-1 with TRBJ2-3; 12 positions agree with TRBD1. The CDR3 runs to 16 residues. Per the germline V gene, CDR1 is SGHRS and CDR2 is YFSETQ. Trimming removed 5 bases from V and 7 bases from J; junction bases left unmatched: 11. CDR3 DNA (partial): TGCGCCAGCAGGTTAGGGGGGACAGGGGGCTCATATACG. The encoded protein is CASRLGGTGGSYT. The entire CDR3 sequence reads CASRLGGTGGSYTQYF.

In this sample, this clone turned up a few times. The DNA ends 3 residues before the CDR3 does, and the rest of the CDR3 is filled in from the germline J gene. The chain employs TRBV20-1 and TRBJ2-1; 8 nucleotides match TRBD2. Looked up from germline, CDR1 is DFQATT and CDR2 is SNEGSKA (reference sequence). The CDR3 totals 16 residues. Trimming took 0 bases from V and 8 from J; bases not matched to a gene: 12. This CDR3 reads CSARDPRTGGRHEQFF. CDR3 DNA (partial): TGCAGTGCTAGAGACCCTCGCACGGGGGGGCGGCATGAG.

This clone has a count of ten or more. CDR3 DNA (partial): TGTGCCAGCAGCGCAGAAGCGTCTAGCACAGATACG. Amino acid sequence: CASSAEASSTDT. The entire CDR3 is CASSAEASSTDTQYF. J is TRBJ2-3 and V is TRBV9; D call uncertain. The read is 3 residues too short to cover the CDR3 end, so that end is filled in from the germline J gene. Germline V CDR1 and CDR2: SGDLS, YYNGEE. The CDR3 spans 15 residues. V was trimmed by 3 bases and J by 0 bases, leaving 11 bases between them.

This clone was detected a few times. The read finishes 3 residues shy of the CDR3 end, and the germline J gene is used to complete it. V is TRBV7-2 and J is TRBJ2-7, with 9 bases identical to TRBD2. CDR3 size: 15 residues. Per germline, CDR1 SGHTA and CDR2 FQGNSA. V was clipped by 4 bases and J by 3 bases; unmatched bases: 7. CDR3 sequence reads: CASSSETSGNYEQYF. Incomplete CDR3 DNA: TGTGCCAGCAGCTCCGAGACTAGCGGTAACTACGAG.

This clone appeared many times. The CDR3 extends 3 residues past the end of the read, so its final part is completed from the germline J gene. The rearrangement uses TRBV2 and TRBJ1-5; possible D gene TRBD1, 5 bases. Germline V lookup: CDR1 SNHLY, CDR2 FYNNEI. This CDR3 is built from 16 residues. Trimming stripped 2 bases from V and 6 bases from J, with 17 bases between. The sequenced part of the CDR3 DNA is TGTGCCAGCAGTGAAAATCAGGGTGGGTTAGGTCAGCCC. Protein: CASSENQGGLGQP. The complete CDR3 sequence is CASSENQGGLGQPQHF.

This clone was recorded many times. The read gets to within 3 residues of the CDR3 end, and the germline J gene fills in the rest. This sequence joins TRBV5-1 and TRBJ1-2, with a weak D call TRBD1 (5 bases). The CDR3 sequence is 14 residues long. CDR1 is SGHRS and CDR2 is YFSETQ in the germline V gene. V was trimmed by 4 bases and J by 0 bases, leaving 10 bases between them. Incomplete CDR3 DNA: TGCGCCAGCAGCCCCCAGGGAGCTAACTATGGC. This codes for CASSPQGANYG. The full CDR3 reads CASSPQGANYGYTF.

This clone has more than one count but fewer than ten. The CDR3 end is not reached by the read, which stops 3 residues before it; the germline J gene fills it in. The gene calls are TRBV19 and TRBJ2-6; TRBD1 matches 8 bases. Germline lookup yields CDR1 LNHDA and CDR2 SQIVND (reference sequence). This CDR3 comprises 19 residues. V was clipped by 4 bases and J by 0 bases; unmatched bases: 11. Partial CDR3 DNA: TGTGCCAGTAGTAGGGGACAGGTTTTTTCCGGCTCTGGGGCCAACGTC. Protein product: CASSRGQVFSGSGANV. The entire CDR3 protein reads CASSRGQVFSGSGANVLTF.

Regarding this clone: The observed sequence ends 3 residues before the CDR3 terminus, with the missing tail filled in from the germline J gene. The chain links TRBV7-9 to TRBJ1-2; unclear D gene. CDR3 size: 14 residues. V lost 5 bases, J lost 4 bases, and 14 bases lay in between. In germline, CDR1 is SEHNR, CDR2 FQNEAQ (reference sequence). The CDR3 DNA, read in part, is TGTGCCAGCAGCGCAGATACCTCTAGCTATGGC. Amino acid sequence: CASSADTSSYG. The whole CDR3 is CASSADTSSYGYTF.

In its sample, this clone was seen many times. The CDR3 extends 3 residues past the end of the read, so its final part is completed from the germline J gene. The gene calls are TRBV30 and TRBJ1-6; 8 nucleotides agree with TRBD1. The V segment lost 0 bases and the J segment 10 bases; nucleotides outside the gene matches: 5. The CDR3 consists of 14 residues. Germline values: CDR1 GTSNPN, CDR2 SVGIG (reference sequence). CDR3 DNA, as far as it was read: TGTGCCTGGAGTGTGCTAGGACAGGGCTCACCC. Translation: CAWSVLGQGSP. The entire CDR3 sequence reads CAWSVLGQGSPLHF.

Worth noting for this clone: Read sequence stops 3 residues before the CDR3 end, and the germline J gene provides the missing end. The chain combines TRBV19 with TRBJ1-6; D is undetermined. Trimming took off 3 bases at V and 5 bases at J, with 14 bases between the two ends. The CDR3 sequence is 16 residues long. Germline V gives CDR1 LNHDA, CDR2 SQIVND (reference sequence). The chain's CDR3 is CASSMSHYGDNSPLHF. CDR3 bases read: TGTGCCAGTAGTATGTCCCACTATGGCGATAATTCACCC.

This clone was counted only a few times. The read gets to within 3 residues of the CDR3 end, and the germline J gene fills in the rest. The chain combines TRBV30 with TRBJ2-2; no firm D call. V shed 4 bases and J shed 8 bases, with 14 bases lying between them. This CDR3 contains 13 residues. Germline CDR1 and CDR2: GTSNPN and SVGIG (reference sequence). The DNA read from the CDR3 is TGTGCCTGGACTGTACGAGCTGGTGGGGAG. Protein: CAWTVRAGGE. The CDR3, in full, reads CAWTVRAGGELFF.

On this clone itself: The CDR3 extends 3 residues past the end of the read, so its final part is completed from the germline J gene. The chain joins TRBV19 to TRBJ1-1; maybe TRBD1 (5 bases). Trimming took 10 bases from V and 3 from J, leaving 12 bases between them. CDR1 and CDR2 from the germline V gene are LNHDA and SQIVND (reference sequence). CDR3 length: 12 residues. Partial CDR3 DNA: TGTGCCACCTGGACAATGGACACTGAA. It yields the protein CATWTMDTE. The full-length CDR3 reads as CATWTMDTEAFF.

At least ten counts were recorded for this clone. The read stops 3 residues short of the end of the CDR3; the missing end is completed from the germline J gene. The rearrangement links TRBV5-1 to TRBJ1-1; perhaps TRBD1 as D (5 bases). V lost 0 bases and J lost 7, with 13 bases in between. The CDR3 has 14 amino acids. CDR1 is SGHRS and CDR2 is YFSETQ in the germline V gene. CDR3 region: CASSLGSAGDEAFF. The sequenced CDR3 bases are TGCGCCAGCAGCTTGGGGTCCGCGGGGGATGAA.

In regard to this clone: The read halts 3 residues ahead of the CDR3 end, with the missing end drawn from the germline J gene. V usage is TRBV2 and J usage is TRBJ2-7, with 7 positions matching TRBD1. CDR1 SNHLY and CDR2 FYNNEI come from the germline V gene. The CDR3 spans 12 residues. The V and J ends lost 7 bases and 2 bases, in that order; junction bases with no gene match: 2. The DNA read from the CDR3 is TGTGCCAGCACCGGGACAGCCTACGAG. This gives the protein CASTGTAYE. The whole CDR3 reads CASTGTAYEQYF. Variable domain in full (rest from reference TRBV2 and TRBJ2-7): EPEVTQTPSHQVTQMGQEVILRCVPISNHLYFYWYRQILGQKVEFLVSFYNNEISEKSEIFDDQFSVERPDGSNFTLKIRSTKLEDSAMYFCASTGTAYEQYFGPGTRLTVT.

This clone has at least ten counts. The CDR3 end lies 3 residues beyond the end of the read and is filled in from the germline J gene. The J gene is TRBJ2-1, the V gene TRBV7-3; 7 nucleotides align to TRBD2. The CDR3 consists of 15 residues. V trimming: 4 bases; J trimming: 8 bases; junction bases outside the gene matches: 11. Germline loops: CDR1 SGHTA, CDR2 FQGTGA. CDR3 protein: CASSSASGVGDEQFF. The sequenced CDR3 bases are TGTGCCAGCAGCTCCGCTAGCGGTGTAGGGGATGAG.

This clone was seen ten or more times. The observed sequence ends 3 residues before the CDR3 terminus, with the missing tail filled in from the germline J gene. V and J are TRBV19 and TRBJ2-3; no clear D gene. From germline, CDR1 is LNHDA and CDR2 SQIVND (reference sequence). This CDR3 is built from 12 residues. V was pared by 1 base and J by 3 bases, with 2 bases between. The CDR3 bases that were read are TGTGCCAGTAGTATAGCGACAGATACG. Amino acids: CASSIATDT. The whole CDR3 sequence is CASSIATDTQYF. Full variable domain (missing parts from reference TRBV19 and TRBJ2-3): DGGITQSPKYLFRKEGQNVTLSCEQNLNHDAMYWYRQDPGQGLRLIYYSQIVNDFQKGDIAEGYSVSREKKESFPLTVTSAQKNPTAFYLCASSIATDTQYFGPGTRLTVL.

Note on this clone: Read data end 3 residues before the CDR3 end; the end is taken from the germline J gene. V usage is TRBV30 and J usage is TRBJ1-6; D gene uncertain. CDR1 GTSNPN and CDR2 SVGIG come from the germline V gene (reference sequence). There are 15 residues in the CDR3. Trimming took off 2 bases at V and 6 bases at J, with 14 bases between the two ends. The CDR3 loop reads CAWSNSLQPNSPLHF. The sequenced CDR3 bases are TGTGCCTGGAGTAACAGCCTTCAGCCTAATTCACCC.

Concerning this clone: The read halts 3 residues ahead of the CDR3 end, with the missing end drawn from the germline J gene. The genes are TRBV19 and TRBJ1-5, with unresolved D. From germline, CDR1 is LNHDA and CDR2 SQIVND (reference sequence). Between the trimmed V and J ends, which lost 5 bases and 1 base, there was a span of 12 bases. This CDR3 spans 15 amino acids. CDR3 DNA, as far as it was read: TGTGCCAGTAGTTTTCAGATCGGGAGCAATCAGCCC. Translation gives CASSFQIGSNQP. The full CDR3 protein is CASSFQIGSNQPQHF. Looking up the rest from reference TRBV19 and TRBJ1-5 gives the full variable domain: DGGITQSPKYLFRKEGQNVTLSCEQNLNHDAMYWYRQDPGQGLRLIYYSQIVNDFQKGDIAEGYSVSREKKESFPLTVTSAQKNPTAFYLCASSFQIGSNQPQHFGDGTRLSIL.

This clone turned up a few times. The read halts 3 residues ahead of the CDR3 end, with the missing end drawn from the germline J gene. The gene calls are TRBV2 and TRBJ1-1; 9 bases agree with TRBD1. The CDR3 covers 14 residues. The germline V gene encodes CDR1 SNHLY and CDR2 FYNNEI. V was clipped by 5 bases and J by 1 base; unmatched bases: 2. CDR3 residues: CASSKGQGNTEAFF. The sequenced CDR3 bases are TGTGCCAGCAGTAAGGGACAGGGGAACACTGAA.

This clone was observed a few times. The CDR3 is cut off 3 residues early in the read; its end comes from the germline J gene. The rearrangement joins TRBV7-2 to TRBJ2-1, with D tentatively TRBD2 (5 bases). This CDR3 has 15 residues. The germline V and J ends were trimmed by 2 bases and 6 bases, with 14 bases remaining between them. CDR1 is SGHTA, CDR2 FQGNSA, per germline. Here the CDR3 reads CASSLKTRIGNEQFF. CDR3 DNA, as far as it was read: TGTGCCAGCAGCTTAAAAACTAGGATAGGCAATGAG.

Comments on this clone: The read gets to within 3 residues of the CDR3 end, and the germline J gene fills in the rest. This sequence joins TRBV5-1 and TRBJ2-3, with 10 bases lining up with TRBD1. The CDR3 consists of 14 residues. The ends lost 5 bases at V and 3 bases at J; junction bases unmatched: 3. Germline CDR1 and CDR2: SGHRS and YFSETQ. Incomplete CDR3 DNA: TGCGCCAGCAGAACGGACAGGGGGACAGATACG. This encodes CASRTDRGTDT. The whole CDR3 region reads CASRTDRGTDTQYF. Based on the CDR3 plus reference TRBV5-1 and TRBJ2-3, the full variable domain is KAGVTQTPRYLIKTRGQQVTLSCSPISGHRSVSWYQQTPGQGLQFLFEYFSETQRNKGNFPGRFSGRQFSNSRSEMNVSTLELGDSALYLCASRTDRGTDTQYFGPGTRLTVL.